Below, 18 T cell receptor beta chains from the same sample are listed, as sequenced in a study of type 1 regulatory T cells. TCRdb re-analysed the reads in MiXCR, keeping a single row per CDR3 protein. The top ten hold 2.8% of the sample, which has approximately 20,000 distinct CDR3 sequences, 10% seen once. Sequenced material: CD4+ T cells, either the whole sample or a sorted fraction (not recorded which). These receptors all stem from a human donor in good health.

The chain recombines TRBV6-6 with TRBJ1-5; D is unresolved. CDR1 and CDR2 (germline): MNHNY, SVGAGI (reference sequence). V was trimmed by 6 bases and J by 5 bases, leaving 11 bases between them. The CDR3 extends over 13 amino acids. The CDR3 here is CASSVGVYQPQHF. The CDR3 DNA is TGTGCCAGCAGCGTCGGGGTTTATCAGCCCCAGCATTTT.

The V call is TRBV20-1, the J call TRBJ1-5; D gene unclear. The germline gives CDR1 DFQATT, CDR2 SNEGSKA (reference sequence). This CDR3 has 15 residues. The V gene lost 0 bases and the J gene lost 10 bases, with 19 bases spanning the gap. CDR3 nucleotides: TGCAGTGCTAGAGATCAGGAGCTAAATCAGCGTCCCCAGCATTTT. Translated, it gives CSARDQELNQRPQHF.

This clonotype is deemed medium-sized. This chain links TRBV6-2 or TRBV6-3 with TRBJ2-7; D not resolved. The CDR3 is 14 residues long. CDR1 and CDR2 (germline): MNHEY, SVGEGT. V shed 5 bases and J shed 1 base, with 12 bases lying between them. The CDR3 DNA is TGTGCCAGCAGTCCCGCCGGTCTTTCCTACGAGCAGTACTTC. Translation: CASSPAGLSYEQYF.

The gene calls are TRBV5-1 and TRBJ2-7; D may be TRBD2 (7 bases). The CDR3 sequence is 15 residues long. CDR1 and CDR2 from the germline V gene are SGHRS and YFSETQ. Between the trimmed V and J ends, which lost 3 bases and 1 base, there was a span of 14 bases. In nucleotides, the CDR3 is TGCGCCAGCAGCTGGGGGGGCGGGAGATCCTACGAGCAGTACTTC. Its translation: CASSWGGGRSYEQYF.

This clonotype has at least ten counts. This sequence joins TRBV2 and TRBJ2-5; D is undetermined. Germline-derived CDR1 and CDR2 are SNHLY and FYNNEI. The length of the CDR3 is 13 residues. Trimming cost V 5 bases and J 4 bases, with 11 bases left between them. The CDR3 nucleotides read TGTGCCAGCAGTCCTAGGAGAGGAGAGACCCAGTACTTC. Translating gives CASSPRRGETQYF.

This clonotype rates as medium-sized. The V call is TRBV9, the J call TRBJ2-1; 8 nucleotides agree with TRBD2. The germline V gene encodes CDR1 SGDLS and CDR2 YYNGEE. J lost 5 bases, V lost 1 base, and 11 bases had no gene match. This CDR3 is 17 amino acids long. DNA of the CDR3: TGTGCCAGCAGCGTATTGATGGTAGCGGGGCAGAACAATGAGCAGTTCTTC. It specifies CASSVLMVAGQNNEQFF.

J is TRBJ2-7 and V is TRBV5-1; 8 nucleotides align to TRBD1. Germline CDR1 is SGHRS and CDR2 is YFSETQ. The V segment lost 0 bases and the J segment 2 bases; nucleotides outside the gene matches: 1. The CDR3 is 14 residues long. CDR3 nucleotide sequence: TGCGCCAGCAGCTTGGAACAGGGGGCCTACGAGCAGTACTTC. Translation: CASSLEQGAYEQYF. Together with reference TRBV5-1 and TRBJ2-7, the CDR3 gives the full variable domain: KAGVTQTPRYLIKTRGQQVTLSCSPISGHRSVSWYQQTPGQGLQFLFEYFSETQRNKGNFPGRFSGRQFSNSRSEMNVSTLELGDSALYLCASSLEQGAYEQYFGPGTRLTVT.

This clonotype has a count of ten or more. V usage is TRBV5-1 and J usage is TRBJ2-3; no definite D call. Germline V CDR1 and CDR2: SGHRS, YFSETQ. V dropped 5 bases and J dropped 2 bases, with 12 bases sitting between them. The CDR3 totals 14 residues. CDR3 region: CASRTARPTDTQYF. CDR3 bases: TGCGCCAGCAGAACGGCTAGACCCACAGATACGCAGTATTTT.

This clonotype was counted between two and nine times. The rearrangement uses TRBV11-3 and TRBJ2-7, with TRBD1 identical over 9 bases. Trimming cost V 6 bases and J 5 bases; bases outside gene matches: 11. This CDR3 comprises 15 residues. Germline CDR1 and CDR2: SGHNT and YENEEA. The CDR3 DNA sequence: TGTGCCAGCAGTCCAGGGACAGGGATTTTCCACGAGCAGTACTTC. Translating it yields CASSPGTGIFHEQYF.

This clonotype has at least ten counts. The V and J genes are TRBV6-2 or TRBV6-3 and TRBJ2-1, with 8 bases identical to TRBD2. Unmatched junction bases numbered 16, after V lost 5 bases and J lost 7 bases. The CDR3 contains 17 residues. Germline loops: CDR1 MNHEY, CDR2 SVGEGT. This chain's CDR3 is CASSEWGKSGRRNEQFF. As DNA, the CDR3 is TGTGCCAGCAGTGAGTGGGGGAAAAGCGGGAGAAGGAATGAGCAGTTCTTC.

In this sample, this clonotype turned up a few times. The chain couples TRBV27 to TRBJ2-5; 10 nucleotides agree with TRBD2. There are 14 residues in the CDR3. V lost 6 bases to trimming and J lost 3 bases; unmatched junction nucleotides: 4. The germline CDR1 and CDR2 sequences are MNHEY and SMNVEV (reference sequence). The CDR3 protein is CASSRGLAEETQYF. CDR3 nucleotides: TGTGCCAGCAGCCGTGGACTAGCGGAAGAGACCCAGTACTTC.

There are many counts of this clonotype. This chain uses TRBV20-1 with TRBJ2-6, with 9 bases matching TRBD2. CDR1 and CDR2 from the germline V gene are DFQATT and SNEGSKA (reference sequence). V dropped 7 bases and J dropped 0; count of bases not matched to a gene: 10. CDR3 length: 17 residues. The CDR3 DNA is TGCAGTGTGGAGTCGAGCGGGGGGCGCTCTGGGGCCAACGTCCTGACTTTC. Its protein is CSVESSGGRSGANVLTF.

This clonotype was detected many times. CDR3 sequence reads: CASRGLAGETGELFF. CDR3 in DNA: TGCGCCAGCAGAGGCCTAGCGGGAGAAACCGGGGAGCTGTTTTTT. The V gene is TRBV5-1, the J gene TRBJ2-2; 10 bases align to TRBD2. The CDR3 runs 15 residues. The junction had 6 bases not matched to a gene; V was cut back by 5 bases and J by 5 bases. Per germline, CDR1 SGHRS and CDR2 YFSETQ. Variable domain in full (rest from reference TRBV5-1 and TRBJ2-2): KAGVTQTPRYLIKTRGQQVTLSCSPISGHRSVSWYQQTPGQGLQFLFEYFSETQRNKGNFPGRFSGRQFSNSRSEMNVSTLELGDSALYLCASRGLAGETGELFFGEGSRLTVL.

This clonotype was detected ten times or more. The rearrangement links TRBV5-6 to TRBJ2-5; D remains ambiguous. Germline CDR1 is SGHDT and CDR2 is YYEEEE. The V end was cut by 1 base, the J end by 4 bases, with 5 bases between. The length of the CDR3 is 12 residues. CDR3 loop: CASSLRVETQYF. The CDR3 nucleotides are TGTGCCAGCAGCTTGAGGGTAGAGACCCAGTACTTC. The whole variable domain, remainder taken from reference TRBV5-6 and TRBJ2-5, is DAGVTQSPTHLIKTRGQQVTLRCSPKSGHDTVSWYQQALGQGPQFIFQYYEEEERQRGNFPDRFSGHQFPNYSSELNVNALLLGDSALYLCASSLRVETQYFGPGTRLLVL.

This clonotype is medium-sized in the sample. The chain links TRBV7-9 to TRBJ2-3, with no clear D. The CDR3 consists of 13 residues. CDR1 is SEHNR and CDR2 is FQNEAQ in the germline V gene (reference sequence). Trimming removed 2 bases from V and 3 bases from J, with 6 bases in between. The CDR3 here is CASSLLRTDTQYF. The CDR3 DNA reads TGTGCCAGCAGCTTACTCAGAACAGATACGCAGTATTTT.

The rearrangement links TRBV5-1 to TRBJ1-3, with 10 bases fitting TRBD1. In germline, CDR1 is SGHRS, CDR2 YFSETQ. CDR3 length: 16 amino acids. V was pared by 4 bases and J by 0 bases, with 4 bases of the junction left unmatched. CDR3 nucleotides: TGCGCCAGCAGCAACGACAGGGGGCCCTCTGGAAACACCATATATTTT. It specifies CASSNDRGPSGNTIYF. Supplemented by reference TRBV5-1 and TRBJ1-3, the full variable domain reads KAGVTQTPRYLIKTRGQQVTLSCSPISGHRSVSWYQQTPGQGLQFLFEYFSETQRNKGNFPGRFSGRQFSNSRSEMNVSTLELGDSALYLCASSNDRGPSGNTIYFGEGSWLTVV.

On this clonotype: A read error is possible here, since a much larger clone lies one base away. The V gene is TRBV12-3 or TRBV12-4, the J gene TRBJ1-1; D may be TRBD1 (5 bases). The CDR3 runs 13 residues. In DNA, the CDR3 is TGTGCCAGCAGTCGGACACTGAACGCTGAAGCTTTCTTT. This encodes CASSRTLNAEAFF.

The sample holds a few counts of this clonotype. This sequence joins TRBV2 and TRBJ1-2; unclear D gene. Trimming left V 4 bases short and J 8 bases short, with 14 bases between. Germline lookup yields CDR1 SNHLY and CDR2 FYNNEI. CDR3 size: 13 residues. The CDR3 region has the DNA TGTGCCAGCAGTGCCGGGGTCCTTCTCGGCTACACCTTC. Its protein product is CASSAGVLLGYTF.